This TCR beta chain originates from a study of blood T cell repertoires in COVID-19. Under the authors' procedure: Quantification of nucleated cells was approximated via reference gene primer amplification. Method: immunoSEQ multiplex PCR; TCRdb's copy keeps in-frame clones and lacks some. The V and J calls and the clone size are those of that table, but D and trimming were determined from the DNA. The sample consists of approximately 500,000 clones, approximately 85% of them appearing once. Germline V gene lookup returns CDR1 SGHNT and CDR2 YENEEA. There are 16 residues in the CDR3. V shed 0 bases and J shed 8 bases, with 17 bases lying between them.

Sequencing was done on a sample of peripheral blood. The TCR originated in a human donor in a cohort sampled during active COVID-19. V and J are TRBV11-3 and TRBJ2-1; TRBD2 is a possible D gene (6 bases). CDR3 sequence (DNA): TGTGCCAGCAGCTTAGACCGAGCGGGCCCGGGGGATGAGCAGTTCTTC. Residues: CASSLDRAGPGDEQFF.